This T cell receptor (beta chain) was identified during a study of T cell responses to AZD1222 COVID-19 vaccine. Study-wide background: Pooled together were second doses at about 4 or about 12 weeks.

Study-level points and caveats: Spike-specific TCR depth and breadth grew after two AZD1222 doses. Baseline seropositivity characterized only a handful of AZD1222 recipients.

Libraries were prepared by immunoSEQ multiplex PCR; TCRdb keeps only in-frame clonotypes and omits some of them. The sample lists some 100,000 clones; 90% were seen once. A word on this clone: Its antigen is currently unknown.

The specimen comprised peripheral blood, sampled on day 0 of AZD1222 vaccination. This sequence originates from an adult in good health.

CDR3 DNA sequence: TGTGCCAGCAGCTTGGATACCTTTATGCGGTCTGAAGCTTTCTTT. As protein: CASSLDTFMRSEAFF. The gene calls are TRBV5-4 and TRBJ1-1, with D uncertain. The CDR3 runs to 15 residues. Germline-derived CDR1 and CDR2 are SGHNT and YYREEE (reference sequence). Trimming removed 0 bases at V and 6 bases at J, with 15 bases between.